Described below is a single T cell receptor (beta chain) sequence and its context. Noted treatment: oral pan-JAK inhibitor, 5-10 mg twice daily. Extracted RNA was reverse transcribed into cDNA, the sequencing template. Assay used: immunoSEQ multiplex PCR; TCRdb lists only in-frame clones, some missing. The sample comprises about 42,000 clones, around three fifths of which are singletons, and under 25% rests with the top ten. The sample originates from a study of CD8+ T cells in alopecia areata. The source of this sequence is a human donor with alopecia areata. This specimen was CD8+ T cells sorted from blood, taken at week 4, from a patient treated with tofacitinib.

CDR3 sequence reads: CSVEFGAEYEQYF. CDR3 coding DNA: TGCAGCGTTGAATTCGGGGCAGAGTACGAGCAGTACTTC. This chain links TRBV29-1 with TRBJ2-7; possibly TRBD1 or TRBD2 for D (5 bases each). V lost 2 bases and J 4 bases, leaving 12 bases between the germline ends. Germline-derived CDR1 and CDR2 are SQVTM and ANQGSEA. This CDR3 has 13 residues.